The 5 T cell receptor beta chains presented below share a single source sample, sequenced in a study of blood T cells in healthy people across ages. The second PCR ran roughly 7 to 11 cycles with a sample-barcoded 5' primer and J-beta primers. TCRdb used MiXCR to reprocess the 5' RACE reads, holding one entry per CDR3 protein. The table includes around 500,000 distinct CDR3 sequences, around 48% detected once. Sequenced material: blood. The receptors were sampled from a man aged 80 or over in good health.

This chain uses TRBV5-1 with TRBJ1-2; weak D call: TRBD1 (6 bases). Germline V gene sequence: CDR1 SGHRS, CDR2 YFSETQ. This CDR3 has 14 amino acids. The V and J ends lost 2 bases and 6 bases respectively, with 14 bases between them. CDR3 protein: CASSLTPGADGYTF. For the CDR3, the DNA is TGCGCCAGCAGCTTAACGCCAGGGGCGGATGGCTACACCTTC. Based on the CDR3 plus reference TRBV5-1 and TRBJ1-2, the full variable domain is KAGVTQTPRYLIKTRGQQVTLSCSPISGHRSVSWYQQTPGQGLQFLFEYFSETQRNKGNFPGRFSGRQFSNSRSEMNVSTLELGDSALYLCASSLTPGADGYTFGSGTRLTVV.

The CDR3 DNA reads as TGCGCCAGCAATCCAGCGGGGACCTACAATGAGCAGTTCTTC. This encodes CASNPAGTYNEQFF. The V gene is TRBV5-1, the J gene TRBJ2-1, with TRBD2 identical over 7 bases. The CDR3 covers 14 residues. The germline CDR1 and CDR2 sequences are SGHRS and YFSETQ. J lost 2 bases, V lost 6 bases, and 5 bases had no gene match.

The rearrangement joins TRBV4-1 to TRBJ2-4; 12 bases match TRBD2. The better agreement between TRBJ2-7 and the DNA end casts doubt on the J call. CDR1 MGHRA and CDR2 YSYEKL come from the germline V gene. The CDR3 contains 16 residues. CDR3 in DNA: TGCGCCAGCAGCCCAGAACGACTAGCGGGAGCCCCCGAGCAGTACTTC. Protein product: CASSPERLAGAPEQYF.

The CDR3 coding sequence is TGCAGTGCTAGGGGACTAGCGGGGGGTTTAGATACGCAGTATTTT. Protein sequence: CSARGLAGGLDTQYF. V is TRBV20-1 and J is TRBJ2-3; TRBD2 agrees at 15 bases. Per the germline V gene, CDR1 is DFQATT and CDR2 is SNEGSKA (reference sequence). CDR3 length: 15 residues. V lost 3 bases to trimming and J lost 5 bases; unmatched junction nucleotides: 3.

The V gene is TRBV3-1, the J gene TRBJ1-2; weak D call: TRBD1 (5 bases). V was shortened by 4 bases and J by 5 bases, with 11 bases between the two germline ends. The CDR3 is 13 amino acids. Germline-derived CDR1 and CDR2 are LGHDT and YNNKEL (reference sequence). The CDR3 protein is CASSPMGGYGYTF. The CDR3 DNA follows: TGTGCCAGCAGCCCTATGGGGGGTTATGGCTACACCTTC.